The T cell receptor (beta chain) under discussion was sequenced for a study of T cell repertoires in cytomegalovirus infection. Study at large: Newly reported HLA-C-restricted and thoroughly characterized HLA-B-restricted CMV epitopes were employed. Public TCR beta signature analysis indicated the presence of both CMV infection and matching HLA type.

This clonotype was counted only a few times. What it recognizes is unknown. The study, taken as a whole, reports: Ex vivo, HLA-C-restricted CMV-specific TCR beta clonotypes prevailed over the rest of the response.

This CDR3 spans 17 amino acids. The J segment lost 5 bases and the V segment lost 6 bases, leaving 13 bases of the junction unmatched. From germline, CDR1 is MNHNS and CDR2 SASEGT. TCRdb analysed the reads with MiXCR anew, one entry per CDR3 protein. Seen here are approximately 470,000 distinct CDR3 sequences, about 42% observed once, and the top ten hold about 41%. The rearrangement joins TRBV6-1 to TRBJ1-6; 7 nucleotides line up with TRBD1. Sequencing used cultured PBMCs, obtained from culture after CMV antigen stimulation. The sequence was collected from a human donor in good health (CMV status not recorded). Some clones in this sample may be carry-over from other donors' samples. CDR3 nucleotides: TGTGCCAGCAGGCCCCCCGGGGACAGTCAAAATAATTCACCCCTCCACTTT. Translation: CASRPPGDSQNNSPLHF.